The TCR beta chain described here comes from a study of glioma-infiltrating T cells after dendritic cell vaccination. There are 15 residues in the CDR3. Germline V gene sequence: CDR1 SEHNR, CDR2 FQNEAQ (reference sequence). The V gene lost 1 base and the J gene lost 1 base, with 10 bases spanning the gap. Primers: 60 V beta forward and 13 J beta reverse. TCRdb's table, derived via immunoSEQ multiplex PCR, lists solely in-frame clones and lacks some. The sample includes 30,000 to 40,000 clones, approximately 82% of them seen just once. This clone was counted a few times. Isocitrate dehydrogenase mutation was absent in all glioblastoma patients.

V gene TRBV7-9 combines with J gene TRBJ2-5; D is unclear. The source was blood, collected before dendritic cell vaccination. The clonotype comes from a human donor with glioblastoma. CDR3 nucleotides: TGTGCCAGCAGCTTAGTGCCCCAGTCCCAAGAGACCCAGTACTTC. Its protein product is CASSLVPQSQETQYF.